These T cell receptor beta chains were read from a single sample in a study of control samples from healthy donors and cancer patients. Produced via immunoSEQ multiplex PCR; TCRdb's table is partial and in-frame only. Of 100,000 to 150,000 clones in the sample, around 87% were seen once. Material: blood. The receptors originated from a man in his sixties in good health. The CDR3 runs from the conserved cysteine through the conserved F or W. D genes are given only for firm matches. Size values are once, few and many counts, or a class for expanded clones, and some rows have none.

j_call: TRBJ1-2; clone_size: NA; d_call: NA; v_call: TRBV6-1; cdr3_aa: CASSEVGSPGGYTF
j_call: TRBJ2-7; clone_size: few; d_call: NA; v_call: TRBV19; cdr3_aa: CASSSSGTLGYEQYF
j_call: TRBJ2-5; clone_size: NA; d_call: TRBD2; v_call: TRBV3-1/TRBV3-2; cdr3_aa: CASSFSGGQETQYF
j_call: TRBJ2-6; clone_size: once; d_call: NA; v_call: TRBV28; cdr3_aa: CASSLRGRGFGANVLTF
j_call: TRBJ1-1; clone_size: NA; d_call: TRBD1; v_call: TRBV29-1; cdr3_aa: CSVRQGNTEAFF
j_call: TRBJ2-7; clone_size: NA; d_call: NA; v_call: TRBV5-1; cdr3_aa: CASSLSGYEQYF
j_call: TRBJ1-3; clone_size: once; d_call: TRBD1; v_call: TRBV3-1/TRBV3-2; cdr3_aa: CASSQTLTGASGNTIYF
j_call: TRBJ2-5; clone_size: NA; d_call: NA; v_call: TRBV9; cdr3_aa: CASSVAGETQYF
j_call: TRBJ2-3; clone_size: NA; d_call: NA; v_call: TRBV18; cdr3_aa: CASSLDGDRTDTQYF
j_call: TRBJ2-4; clone_size: NA; d_call: TRBD1; v_call: TRBV10-3; cdr3_aa: CAISSSTGTARKNIQYF
j_call: TRBJ2-7; clone_size: NA; d_call: NA; v_call: TRBV10-3; cdr3_aa: CAIGERENEQYF
j_call: TRBJ1-4; clone_size: NA; d_call: NA; v_call: TRBV28; cdr3_aa: CASSAGGRPNEKLFF
j_call: TRBJ1-4; clone_size: NA; d_call: NA; v_call: TRBV10-1; cdr3_aa: CASSHRAGRRNEKLFF
j_call: TRBJ1-5; clone_size: NA; d_call: NA; v_call: TRBV5-4; cdr3_aa: CASSLGGAGQPQHF
j_call: TRBJ2-7; clone_size: NA; d_call: TRBD1; v_call: TRBV28; cdr3_aa: CASSLADRGHVNYEQYF
j_call: TRBJ1-4; clone_size: NA; d_call: TRBD1; v_call: TRBV30; cdr3_aa: CAWSINRGANEKLFF
j_call: TRBJ1-5; clone_size: NA; d_call: NA; v_call: TRBV18; cdr3_aa: CASSPRGNQPQHF
j_call: TRBJ1-5; clone_size: once; d_call: NA; v_call: TRBV7-2; cdr3_aa: CASSLASAGANQPQHF
j_call: TRBJ1-1; clone_size: NA; d_call: TRBD1; v_call: TRBV2; cdr3_aa: CASSESRGLGTEAFF
j_call: TRBJ1-1; clone_size: NA; d_call: TRBD1; v_call: TRBV19; cdr3_aa: CASEGTGGGNTEAFF
j_call: TRBJ1-2; clone_size: NA; d_call: NA; v_call: TRBV24-1; cdr3_aa: CATSDYSRTGNYGYTF
j_call: TRBJ1-2; clone_size: NA; d_call: NA; v_call: TRBV7-2; cdr3_aa: CASSPSPGTGYTF
j_call: TRBJ2-1; clone_size: NA; d_call: TRBD1; v_call: TRBV11-3; cdr3_aa: CASSTGDNEQFF
j_call: TRBJ1-2; clone_size: NA; d_call: NA; v_call: TRBV6-6; cdr3_aa: CASSYSHADNYGYTF
j_call: TRBJ1-5; clone_size: NA; d_call: NA; v_call: TRBV19; cdr3_aa: CASSLNLDGNQPQHF
j_call: TRBJ2-5; clone_size: once; d_call: TRBD1; v_call: TRBV5-5; cdr3_aa: CASSPGTGTVQYF
j_call: TRBJ2-7; clone_size: NA; d_call: NA; v_call: TRBV7-8; cdr3_aa: CASSLERANEQYF
j_call: TRBJ2-1; clone_size: NA; d_call: TRBD2; v_call: TRBV28; cdr3_aa: CASSSYSGGAYNEQFF
j_call: TRBJ2-1; clone_size: once; d_call: NA; v_call: TRBV4-2; cdr3_aa: CASSQDPLASDEQFF
j_call: TRBJ2-5; clone_size: once; d_call: NA; v_call: TRBV7-2; cdr3_aa: CASSLRRGLSETQYF
j_call: TRBJ1-2; clone_size: NA; d_call: NA; v_call: TRBV7-2; cdr3_aa: CASSLSDLNYGYTF
j_call: TRBJ1-1; clone_size: NA; d_call: NA; v_call: TRBV5-1; cdr3_aa: CASSPNGGALARLNTEAFF
j_call: TRBJ2-1; clone_size: NA; d_call: TRBD1; v_call: TRBV13; cdr3_aa: CASSAKSLQGPEADNEQFF
j_call: TRBJ1-1; clone_size: NA; d_call: NA; v_call: TRBV5-8; cdr3_aa: CASSFGFGTEAFF
j_call: TRBJ1-1; clone_size: NA; d_call: NA; v_call: TRBV10-1; cdr3_aa: CASSDAGRNTEAFF
j_call: TRBJ2-3; clone_size: NA; d_call: NA; v_call: TRBV21-1; cdr3_aa: CASSKVARVTDTQYF
j_call: TRBJ2-7; clone_size: NA; d_call: NA; v_call: TRBV12-3/TRBV12-4; cdr3_aa: CASSLGPPGSGF
j_call: TRBJ2-5; clone_size: NA; d_call: NA; v_call: TRBV7-9; cdr3_aa: CASSLAGGPVETQYF
j_call: TRBJ2-7; clone_size: NA; d_call: TRBD2; v_call: TRBV14; cdr3_aa: CASSQEWGSGGAYEQYF
j_call: TRBJ2-3; clone_size: NA; d_call: NA; v_call: TRBV7-3; cdr3_aa: CASTTTAPGTDTQYF
j_call: TRBJ1-2; clone_size: NA; d_call: NA; v_call: TRBV5-1; cdr3_aa: CASSLTRRGAGSYGYTF
j_call: TRBJ2-2; clone_size: NA; d_call: NA; v_call: TRBV19; cdr3_aa: CASSIAVPGVGDTGELFF
j_call: TRBJ2-5; clone_size: NA; d_call: TRBD1; v_call: TRBV6-5; cdr3_aa: CASRPGQGQETQYF
j_call: TRBJ2-6; clone_size: NA; d_call: TRBD1; v_call: TRBV7-2; cdr3_aa: CASSQNRGLNVLTF
j_call: TRBJ1-4; clone_size: NA; d_call: NA; v_call: TRBV30; cdr3_aa: CAWSGRRNEKLFF
j_call: TRBJ2-7; clone_size: once; d_call: NA; v_call: TRBV11-1; cdr3_aa: CASSLEVGFNYEQYF
j_call: TRBJ2-3; clone_size: NA; d_call: TRBD2; v_call: TRBV7-2; cdr3_aa: CASSLGLAGEGTQYF
j_call: TRBJ2-2; clone_size: few; d_call: NA; v_call: TRBV15; cdr3_aa: CATSRLDLGAGELFF
j_call: TRBJ2-7; clone_size: NA; d_call: NA; v_call: TRBV5-1; cdr3_aa: CASSPLGGSYEQYF
j_call: TRBJ1-1; clone_size: once; d_call: NA; v_call: TRBV27; cdr3_aa: CASRLGLETFF
j_call: TRBJ2-7; clone_size: NA; d_call: NA; v_call: TRBV7-9; cdr3_aa: CASSPRGGQSYEQYF
j_call: TRBJ2-1; clone_size: NA; d_call: NA; v_call: TRBV5-1; cdr3_aa: CASSLVANNEQFF
j_call: TRBJ2-1; clone_size: NA; d_call: NA; v_call: TRBV19; cdr3_aa: CASSVGGGGTNEQFF
j_call: TRBJ1-5; clone_size: once; d_call: TRBD1; v_call: TRBV19; cdr3_aa: CASSIAPRTGLNQPQHF